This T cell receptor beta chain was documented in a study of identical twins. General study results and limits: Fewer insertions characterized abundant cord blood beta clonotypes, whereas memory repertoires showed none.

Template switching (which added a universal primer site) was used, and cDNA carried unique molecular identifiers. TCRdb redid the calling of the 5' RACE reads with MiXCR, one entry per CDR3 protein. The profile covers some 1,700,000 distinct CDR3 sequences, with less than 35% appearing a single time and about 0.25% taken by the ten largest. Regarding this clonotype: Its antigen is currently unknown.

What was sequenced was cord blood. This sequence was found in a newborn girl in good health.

This CDR3 reads CASSIDRLAGADTQYF. The CDR3 coding sequence is TGTGCCAGTAGTATAGATCGGCTAGCGGGAGCAGATACGCAGTATTTT. The chain recombines TRBV19 with TRBJ2-3; 10 nucleotides align to TRBD2. The V segment lost 0 bases and the J segment 4 bases; nucleotides outside the gene matches: 4. CDR3 length: 16 residues. Germline assignment: CDR1 LNHDA and CDR2 SQIVND (reference sequence).